The next 32 T cell receptor beta chains were all read from a single sample in a study of blood T cell repertoires in COVID-19. Clones were read by immunoSEQ multiplex PCR, and TCRdb kept only the in-frame ones, dropping some. The sample gives 70,000 or so clones, approximately 78% of which show up once; 9% to 10% is in the top ten. The source material was peripheral blood. The origin of the receptors is a woman of 80 years or more with acute or convalescent COVID-19.

V and J are TRBV27 and TRBJ1-2; no definite D call. CDR3 length equals 14 residues. V was cut by 2 bases and J by 3 bases, with 10 bases left in between. Germline lookup yields CDR1 MNHEY and CDR2 SMNVEV (reference sequence). The CDR3 nucleotides read TGTGCCAGCAGTTTAGCGGAAAACTACTATGGCTACACCTTC. Amino acid sequence: CASSLAENYYGYTF.

This chain joins TRBV5-6 and TRBJ2-7, with a tentative D call TRBD2 (5 bases). The CDR3 extends over 14 amino acids. Germline V lookup: CDR1 SGHDT, CDR2 YYEEEE. The V end was cut by 1 base, the J end by 3 bases, with 11 bases between. The CDR3: CASSLWGARYEQYF. CDR3 nucleotides: TGTGCCAGCAGCTTGTGGGGAGCCCGCTACGAGCAGTACTTC.

The chain combines TRBV19 with TRBJ2-4, with 8 bases that match TRBD1. Trimming at V came to 3 bases and at J to 6 bases, leaving 10 bases not matched to a gene. The germline CDR1 and CDR2 sequences are LNHDA and SQIVND (reference sequence). The CDR3 length is 16 residues. The CDR3 DNA is TGTGCCAGTAGTATCGCCAGGGGGCTCAATCTAAACATTCAGTACTTC. Protein product: CASSIARGLNLNIQYF.

This chain links TRBV18 with TRBJ2-3, with D perhaps TRBD1 (6 bases). Germline V gives CDR1 KGHSH, CDR2 LQKENI. The V and J ends lost 3 bases and 3 bases respectively, with 10 bases between them. CDR3 length: 14 residues. CDR3 amino acids: CASSPTGSTDTQYF. CDR3 coding DNA: TGTGCCAGCTCACCCACAGGGAGTACAGATACGCAGTATTTT.

V gene TRBV7-9 combines with J gene TRBJ2-7, with D possibly TRBD1 on 6 matching bases. Germline CDR1 reads SEHNR; CDR2 reads FQNEAQ (reference sequence). The CDR3 has 16 amino acids. Trimming removed 5 bases at V and 5 bases at J, with 22 bases between. In DNA, the CDR3 is TGTGCCAGCAGCCATAGTACAGGGACCTATGGGGACGAGCAGTACTTC. Its translation is CASSHSTGTYGDEQYF.

The rearrangement uses TRBV5-1 and TRBJ2-3; 10 bases are a match to TRBD2. Germline CDR1 is SGHRS and CDR2 is YFSETQ. The V gene end was trimmed by 4 bases and the J gene end by 4 bases; junction bases not matched to a gene: 3. The CDR3 has 14 residues. The CDR3, as DNA: TGCGCCAGCAGCGCAACTAGCGGGGCAGATACGCAGTATTTT. Amino acids: CASSATSGADTQYF.

The chain carries TRBV6-6 and TRBJ1-2, with D possibly matching TRBD1 (5 bases). Germline values: CDR1 MNHNY, CDR2 SVGAGI (reference sequence). The CDR3 is 14 amino acids. Trimming cost V 0 bases and J 3 bases, with 8 bases left between them. Written as DNA, the CDR3 is TGTGCCAGCAGTTACTCGGGGCAGGACTATGGCTACACCTTC. It yields the protein CASSYSGQDYGYTF.

This chain joins TRBV2 and TRBJ1-4; no firm D call. The CDR3 covers 13 residues. Looked up from germline, CDR1 is SNHLY and CDR2 is FYNNEI. The V gene lost 3 bases and the J gene lost 3 bases, with 5 bases spanning the gap. Written as DNA, the CDR3 is TGTGCCAGCAGTGAGGCCCCTAATGAAAAACTGTTTTTT. It is translated as CASSEAPNEKLFF.

This chain uses TRBV11-2 with TRBJ2-5; TRBD2 matches 7 bases. The germline V gene encodes CDR1 SGHAT and CDR2 FQNNGV. CDR3 length: 15 amino acids. Germline trimming cut 3 bases from V and 5 bases from J; bases unmatched to any gene: 9. CDR3 bases: TGTGCCAGCAGCTTCGGCGCGGGGGAGGGGGAGACCCAGTACTTC. It encodes CASSFGAGEGETQYF.

This chain links TRBV3-1 (or the pseudogene TRBV3-2) with TRBJ1-1; TRBD1 agrees at 8 bases. The trim removed 5 bases at V and 4 bases at J, leaving 6 bases unmatched. The CDR3 is 14 amino acids. Germline CDR1 LGHDT, CDR2 YNNKEL (reference sequence). CDR3 sequence: CASSAPTGGTEAFF. The DNA for the CDR3 is TGTGCCAGCAGCGCTCCAACAGGGGGCACTGAAGCTTTCTTT.

The CDR3 bases are TGTGCCAGCAGCTTCTCTGGAATGGGTTCGCGGGGCAATCAGCCCCAGCATTTT. Its translation is CASSFSGMGSRGNQPQHF. The V call is TRBV5-8, the J call TRBJ1-5; no reliable D call. The CDR3 extends over 18 amino acids. Looked up from germline, CDR1 is SGHTS and CDR2 is YDEGEE. Trimming removed 2 bases from V and 2 bases from J, with 20 bases in between.

This sequence joins TRBV5-8 and TRBJ2-1, with TRBD2 matching over 7 bases. The V gene end was trimmed by 0 bases and the J gene end by 8 bases; junction bases not matched to a gene: 14. Germline CDR1 is SGHTS and CDR2 is YDEGEE. There are 17 residues in the CDR3. Here the CDR3 reads CASSLAGWDYRRDEQFF. CDR3 coding DNA: TGTGCCAGCAGCTTGGCCGGTTGGGACTACCGAAGGGATGAGCAGTTCTTC.

The CDR3 is CAWNRGPNTEAFF. CDR3 DNA: TGTGCCTGGAACAGGGGGCCCAACACTGAAGCTTTCTTT. The rearrangement joins TRBV30 to TRBJ1-1; 9 bases match TRBD1. This CDR3 region has 13 residues. Germline V CDR1 and CDR2: GTSNPN, SVGIG (reference sequence). Unmatched junction bases numbered 2, after V lost 4 bases and J lost 2 bases. Looking up the rest from reference TRBV30 and TRBJ1-1 gives the full variable domain: SQTIHQWPATLVQPVGSPLSLECTVEGTSNPNLYWYRQAAGRGLQLLFYSVGIGQISSEVPQNLSASRPQDRQFILSSKKLLLSDSGFYLCAWNRGPNTEAFFGQGTRLTVV.

The rearrangement links TRBV7-9 to TRBJ1-1; 7 bases line up with TRBD1. CDR3 size: 16 residues. Germline V gene sequence: CDR1 SEHNR, CDR2 FQNEAQ (reference sequence). V trimming: 3 bases; J trimming: 2 bases; junction bases outside the gene matches: 9. CDR3 region: CASSFALGTVNTEAFF. The DNA for the CDR3 is TGTGCCAGCAGCTTTGCCCTCGGGACAGTAAACACTGAAGCTTTCTTT.

The chain has TRBV2 and TRBJ2-5; 8 bases are a match to TRBD1. The V segment lost 6 bases and the J segment 4 bases; nucleotides outside the gene matches: 13. CDR1 and CDR2 from the germline V gene are SNHLY and FYNNEI. This CDR3 spans 16 amino acids. The CDR3: CASSLDQAGGGETQYF. DNA for the CDR3: TGTGCCAGCAGCCTAGATCAAGCAGGGGGCGGAGAGACCCAGTACTTC.

The rearrangement links TRBV10-3 to TRBJ1-2, with 9 bases matching TRBD1. Trimming took 0 bases from V and 7 from J; bases not matched to a gene: 6. This CDR3 has 15 amino acids. CDR1 and CDR2 from the germline V gene are ENHRY and SYGVKD. CDR3 amino acids: CAISESDRGAAGYTF. The DNA of the CDR3 is TGTGCCATCAGTGAGTCGGACAGGGGAGCGGCTGGCTACACCTTC.

The chain uses TRBV2 and TRBJ2-7; 10 positions agree with TRBD2. The germline V gene has CDR1 SNHLY and CDR2 FYNNEI. The CDR3 length is 14 residues. V lost 6 bases, J lost 2 bases, and 4 bases stayed unmatched. In DNA form, the CDR3 reads TGTGCCAGCAGGGTAGCGGGGGGCGCCTACGAGCAGTACTTC. This sequence encodes CASRVAGGAYEQYF.

The V call is TRBV7-8, the J call TRBJ1-1; tentatively, D is TRBD1 (6 bases). CDR1 is SGHVS and CDR2 is FQNEAQ in the germline V gene. V was trimmed by 1 base and J by 3 bases, leaving 21 bases between them. The CDR3 is made up of 18 amino acids. CDR3: CASSLGGTPFRYDTEAFF. The CDR3 bases are TGTGCCAGCAGCTTAGGGGGGACACCTTTTAGGTATGACACTGAAGCTTTCTTT. Full variable domain (remainder filled in from reference TRBV7-8 and TRBJ1-1): GAGVSQSPRYKVAKRGQDVALRCDPISGHVSLFWYQQALGQGPEFLTYFQNEAQLDKSGLPSDRFFAERPEGSVSTLKIQRTQQEDSAVYLCASSLGGTPFRYDTEAFFGQGTRLTVV.

This chain uses TRBV6-5 with TRBJ2-1; 7 positions agree with TRBD1. The trim removed 7 bases at V and 4 bases at J, leaving 4 bases unmatched. The CDR3 sequence is 13 residues long. Germline V gene lookup returns CDR1 MNHEY and CDR2 SVGAGI. The CDR3: CASTDREYNEQFF. The DNA for the CDR3 is TGTGCCAGCACAGACAGGGAGTACAATGAGCAGTTCTTC.

The J gene is TRBJ2-5, the V gene TRBV7-9, with 8 bases fitting TRBD1. CDR1 and CDR2 from the germline V gene are SEHNR and FQNEAQ (reference sequence). The trim removed 1 base at V and 2 bases at J, leaving 9 bases unmatched. The CDR3 covers 17 residues. For the CDR3, the DNA is TGTGCCAGCAGCTTAGTCGGCCGGACAGGGCAACAAGAGACCCAGTACTTC. Protein: CASSLVGRTGQQETQYF.

The CDR3 DNA sequence: TGTGCCAGCAGCTTTCAGGGTTCCTACAATGAGCAGTTCTTC. Protein sequence: CASSFQGSYNEQFF. This sequence joins TRBV5-6 and TRBJ2-1; possibly TRBD1 for D (5 bases). This CDR3 comprises 14 residues. The ends were cut back, 2 bases at V and 1 base at J, with 7 bases in the middle. Per germline, CDR1 SGHDT and CDR2 YYEEEE.

The chain has TRBV14 and TRBJ2-4; tentatively, D is TRBD2 (5 bases). The CDR3 is made up of 15 amino acids. V was cut by 1 base and J by 0 bases, with 7 bases left in between. The germline gives CDR1 SGHDN, CDR2 FVKESK. CDR3 bases: TGTGCCAGCAGCCAAGCGGCGGGAGCCAAAAACATTCAGTACTTC. Protein: CASSQAAGAKNIQYF.

This chain links TRBV7-8 with TRBJ2-4; 9 nucleotides agree with TRBD2. The CDR3 has 19 amino acids. Trimming cost V 1 base and J 1 base; bases outside gene matches: 11. Germline V CDR1 and CDR2: SGHVS, FQNEAQ. The CDR3 spells CASSLGMAGGPLAKNIQYF. The CDR3 nucleotides read TGTGCCAGCAGCTTAGGGATGGCGGGGGGGCCTCTTGCCAAAAACATTCAGTACTTC.

This chain uses TRBV5-1 with TRBJ2-7, with 9 bases fitting TRBD2. Germline V gene lookup returns CDR1 SGHRS and CDR2 YFSETQ. V was pared by 2 bases and J by 2 bases, with 5 bases of the junction left unmatched. This CDR3 is 15 amino acids long. The CDR3, as DNA: TGCGCCAGCAGCTTAACCCAGCGGGGGGCCTACGAGCAGTACTTC. Amino acid sequence: CASSLTQRGAYEQYF. Looking up the rest from reference TRBV5-1 and TRBJ2-7 gives the full variable domain: KAGVTQTPRYLIKTRGQQVTLSCSPISGHRSVSWYQQTPGQGLQFLFEYFSETQRNKGNFPGRFSGRQFSNSRSEMNVSTLELGDSALYLCASSLTQRGAYEQYFGPGTRLTVT.

The rearrangement links TRBV15 to TRBJ2-7; 13 bases match TRBD2. V dropped 0 bases and J dropped 5; count of bases not matched to a gene: 10. Germline V gene sequence: CDR1 LNHNV, CDR2 YYDKDF (reference sequence). The CDR3 is 18 residues long. DNA of the CDR3: TGTGCCACCAGCAGAGACAGGGGGACTAGCGGGAATCTGAACGAGCAGTACTTC. Translating it yields CATSRDRGTSGNLNEQYF.

The V call is TRBV3-1 (or the pseudogene TRBV3-2), the J call TRBJ1-1; D remains ambiguous. V lost 0 bases, J lost 8 bases, and 13 bases lay in between. From germline, CDR1 is LGHDT and CDR2 YNNKEL (reference sequence). The CDR3 runs 14 residues. This CDR3 reads CASSQDAVGLEAFF. The CDR3 DNA reads TGTGCCAGCAGCCAAGACGCGGTGGGTCTCGAAGCTTTCTTT.

CDR3 sequence: CASTTGPGGGYTF. Here the CDR3 DNA reads TGTGCCAGCACCACGGGACCAGGGGGCGGCTACACCTTC. V usage is TRBV18 and J usage is TRBJ1-2; 8 nucleotides align to TRBD1. The CDR3 contains 13 residues. V lost 8 bases to trimming and J lost 8 bases; unmatched junction nucleotides: 10. Germline assignment: CDR1 KGHSH and CDR2 LQKENI.

The chain recombines TRBV11-2 with TRBJ1-3; D is uncertain. CDR1 and CDR2 (germline): SGHAT, FQNNGV. V dropped 1 base and J dropped 1 base, with 11 bases sitting between them. The CDR3 totals 16 residues. This chain's CDR3 is CASSLVGGGSGNTIYF. The DNA of the CDR3 is TGTGCCAGCAGCTTAGTGGGTGGAGGGTCTGGAAACACCATATATTTT.

The chain combines TRBV25-1 with TRBJ1-4, with D possibly TRBD1 on 5 matching bases. This CDR3 region has 15 residues. The V and J ends lost 3 bases and 0 bases respectively, with 8 bases between them. Germline loops: CDR1 MGHDK, CDR2 SYGVNS. The CDR3 DNA follows: TGTGCCAGCAGTGACGACAGAACAACTAATGAAAAACTGTTTTTT. Its translation is CASSDDRTTNEKLFF.

V is TRBV7-9 and J is TRBJ1-1; D gene uncertain. The CDR3 has 15 residues. Deletions cut 1 base from V and 0 bases from J, with 9 bases between. Germline CDR1 SEHNR, CDR2 FQNEAQ (reference sequence). The CDR3 bases are TGTGCCAGCAGCTTAGGAGGACTCCTGAACACTGAAGCTTTCTTT. Translating it yields CASSLGGLLNTEAFF.

The gene calls are TRBV9 and TRBJ2-7; D may be TRBD1 (6 bases). CDR1 and CDR2 (germline): SGDLS, YYNGEE. This CDR3 spans 15 amino acids. Trimming took 2 bases from V and 1 from J, leaving 13 bases between them. The CDR3 DNA sequence: TGTGCCAGCAGCGTTTCGGGGACAAGTTCCTACGAGCAGTACTTC. This gives the protein CASSVSGTSSYEQYF.

The rearrangement links TRBV11-1 to TRBJ2-7; 8 bases align to TRBD1. The germline V gene encodes CDR1 SGHAT and CDR2 FQDESV (reference sequence). Trimming at V came to 6 bases and at J to 3 bases, leaving 4 bases not matched to a gene. This CDR3 region has 13 residues. The CDR3 reads CASSRTGYYEQYF. The CDR3 DNA reads TGTGCCAGCAGTCGGACAGGGTACTACGAGCAGTACTTC.